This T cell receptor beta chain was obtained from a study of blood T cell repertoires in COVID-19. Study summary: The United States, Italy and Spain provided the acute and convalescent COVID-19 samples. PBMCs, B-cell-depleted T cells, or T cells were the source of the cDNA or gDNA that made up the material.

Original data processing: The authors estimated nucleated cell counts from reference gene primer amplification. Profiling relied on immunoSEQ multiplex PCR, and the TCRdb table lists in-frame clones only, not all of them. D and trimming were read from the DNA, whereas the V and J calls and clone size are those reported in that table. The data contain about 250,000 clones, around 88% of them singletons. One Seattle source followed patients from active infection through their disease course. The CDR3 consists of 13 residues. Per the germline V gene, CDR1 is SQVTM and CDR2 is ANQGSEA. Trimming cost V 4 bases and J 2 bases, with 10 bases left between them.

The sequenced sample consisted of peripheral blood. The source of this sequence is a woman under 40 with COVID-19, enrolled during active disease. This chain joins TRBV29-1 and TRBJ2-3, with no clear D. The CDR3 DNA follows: TGCAGCGTTGCGGCAGGTATCACAGATACGCAGTATTTT. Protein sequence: CSVAAGITDTQYF.